Following are 27 T cell receptor beta chains from one sample sequenced in a study of T cell responses to AZD1222 COVID-19 vaccine. The method was immunoSEQ multiplex PCR; TCRdb's version includes in-frame clones alone and lacks a portion of them. The table records 95,000 or so clones, approximately 93% of them present only once. The material sequenced was peripheral blood, taken 28 days after the second AZD1222 dose. These receptor sequences come from an adult who received the AZD1222 COVID-19 vaccine.

This clone has only one observation. The V call is TRBV4-3, the J call TRBJ2-3; a possible D gene is TRBD1 (5 bases). CDR1 is LGHNA and CDR2 is YSLEER in the germline V gene. V gave up 4 bases and J gave up 1 base, with 12 bases separating them. The CDR3 spans 15 residues. The CDR3 is CASSLTTARTDTQYF. In DNA form, the CDR3 reads TGCGCCAGCAGCCTAACGACAGCACGCACAGATACGCAGTATTTT.

The V and J genes are TRBV9 and TRBJ2-1, with D tentatively TRBD1 (6 bases). The germline V gene encodes CDR1 SGDLS and CDR2 YYNGEE. V shed 0 bases and J shed 6 bases, with 10 bases lying between them. The CDR3 is 14 amino acids. The CDR3 reads CASSVGQAGNEQFF. The CDR3, as DNA: TGTGCCAGCAGCGTAGGACAGGCGGGCAATGAGCAGTTCTTC. Full variable domain (missing parts from reference TRBV9 and TRBJ2-1): DSGVTQTPKHLITATGQRVTLRCSPRSGDLSVYWYQQSLDQGLQFLIQYYNGEERAKGNILERFSAQQFPDLHSELNLSSLELGDSALYFCASSVGQAGNEQFFGPGTRLTVL.

The chain is built from TRBV11-2 and TRBJ2-7, with D perhaps TRBD2 (5 bases). The CDR3 sequence is 12 residues long. V dropped 1 base and J dropped 6 bases, with 7 bases sitting between them. Germline assignment: CDR1 SGHAT and CDR2 FQNNGV. The DNA for the CDR3 is TGTGCCAGCAGCTTAGGAGGGCCCGAGCAGTACTTC. It specifies CASSLGGPEQYF.

V is TRBV28 and J is TRBJ2-6; no definite D call. This CDR3 comprises 17 residues. Germline loops: CDR1 MDHEN, CDR2 SYDVKM. Trimming stripped 6 bases from V and 4 bases from J, with 19 bases between. CDR3 nucleotides: TGTGCCAGCAGGCCCGGGCTACCTGCTTCCGGGGCCAACGTCCTGACTTTC. Translated: CASRPGLPASGANVLTF.

The chain links TRBV6-5 to TRBJ1-1, with 8 nucleotides matching TRBD1. Germline values: CDR1 MNHEY, CDR2 SVGAGI. CDR3 length: 13 amino acids. The V segment lost 6 bases and the J segment 5 bases; nucleotides outside the gene matches: 5. In nucleotides, the CDR3 is TGTGCCAGCAGGGGACAGGTTGGGACTGAAGCTTTCTTT. Translation gives CASRGQVGTEAFF.

This clone was found once. This chain uses TRBV23-1 with TRBJ1-3; D not resolved. TRBV23-1 is an ORF for which the function is uncertain. The CDR3 extends over 16 amino acids. V was pared by 2 bases and J by 0 bases, with 11 bases between. The CDR3 protein is CASSQVVLISGNTIYF. The CDR3 DNA is TGCGCCAGCAGTCAAGTCGTCTTAATCTCTGGAAACACCATATATTTT.

This chain joins TRBV28 and TRBJ2-7; TRBD1 aligns across 7 bases. After removal of 6 bases from V and 0 bases from J, the junction contained 14 bases not matched to a gene. In germline, CDR1 is MDHEN, CDR2 SYDVKM. The CDR3 has 17 residues. The DNA of the CDR3 is TGTGCCAGCAGGCGACGAACCGGGACAGCCAGCTCCTACGAGCAGTACTTC. Amino acid sequence: CASRRRTGTASSYEQYF.

CDR3 sequence: CAWSVLEGRSEQYF. DNA for the CDR3: TGTGCCTGGAGTGTACTTGAGGGAAGGAGCGAGCAGTACTTC. The chain carries TRBV30 and TRBJ2-7, with D perhaps matching TRBD2 (5 bases). The CDR3 has 14 amino acids. CDR1 is GTSNPN and CDR2 is SVGIG in the germline V gene (reference sequence). V lost 0 bases to trimming and J lost 6 bases, with 15 bases between them. Full variable domain (missing parts from reference TRBV30 and TRBJ2-7): SQTIHQWPATLVQPVGSPLSLECTVEGTSNPNLYWYRQAAGRGLQLLFYSVGIGQISSEVPQNLSASRPQDRQFILSSKKLLLSDSGFYLCAWSVLEGRSEQYFGPGTRLTVT.

This clone came up once. V usage is TRBV6-5 and J usage is TRBJ1-2; D not resolved. This CDR3 spans 12 amino acids. The germline V and J ends were trimmed by 7 bases and 10 bases, with 16 bases remaining between them. Germline V gene sequence: CDR1 MNHEY, CDR2 SVGAGI. The CDR3 DNA sequence: TGTGCCAGCAACGGCAGATTAGAGCCCTACACCTTC. As protein: CASNGRLEPYTF.

Here the CDR3 reads CASSFVQGANTGELFF. Here the CDR3 DNA reads TGCGCCAGCAGCTTTGTACAGGGGGCTAACACCGGGGAGCTGTTTTTT. V and J are TRBV5-1 and TRBJ2-2, with 9 bases lining up with TRBD1. CDR1 is SGHRS, CDR2 YFSETQ, per germline. With V trimmed by 2 bases and J by 2 bases, 4 bases remained unmatched. The CDR3 contains 16 residues.

As for this clone: Compared with germline, one end of the junction differs, possibly owing to a read error. The chain is built from TRBV6-1 and TRBJ1-5; D call uncertain. Germline V gene data show CDR1 as MNHNS and CDR2 as SASEGT. The CDR3 spans 14 residues. The CDR3 protein is CASREEAVYQPQHF. The CDR3 DNA follows: TGTGCCAGCAGGGAAGAGGCAGTTTATCAGCCCCAGCATTTT.

The chain recombines TRBV4-1 with TRBJ2-7; perhaps D is TRBD1 or TRBD2 (6 bases each). Germline V gives CDR1 MGHRA, CDR2 YSYEKL. The germline V and J ends were trimmed by 3 bases and 5 bases, with 20 bases remaining between them. This CDR3 is built from 16 residues. CDR3: CASSQPKFGGPHEQYF. The CDR3 DNA reads as TGCGCCAGCAGCCAGCCCAAGTTTGGGGGGCCCCACGAGCAGTACTTC.

This clone was found once. The chain recombines TRBV10-3 with TRBJ2-2, with D possibly TRBD2 on 5 matching bases. Per the germline V gene, CDR1 is ENHRY and CDR2 is SYGVKD. The CDR3 is made up of 15 amino acids. V dropped 7 bases and J dropped 1 base, with 13 bases sitting between them. CDR3 bases: TGTGCCATCACTGATGGACTTAGGAACACCGGGGAGCTGTTTTTT. It yields the protein CAITDGLRNTGELFF.

The rearrangement uses TRBV27 and TRBJ2-7; 7 positions agree with TRBD2. The trim removed 8 bases at V and 1 base at J, leaving 11 bases unmatched. Germline values: CDR1 MNHEY, CDR2 SMNVEV (reference sequence). The CDR3 covers 15 residues. CDR3 nucleotide sequence: TGTGCCAGCGGACGCGGGAGTGGGCCTTCCTACGAGCAGTACTTC. Translated, it gives CASGRGSGPSYEQYF.

This chain connects TRBV27 to TRBJ2-3; D could derive from TRBD1 or TRBD2 (6 bases each). This CDR3 contains 15 residues. Trimming pared 6 bases from V and 2 bases from J, leaving 15 bases between. Germline V gene sequence: CDR1 MNHEY, CDR2 SMNVEV (reference sequence). The CDR3 is CASRLQGGLTDTQYF. The CDR3 nucleotides are TGTGCCAGCAGGTTACAGGGAGGTCTCACAGATACGCAGTATTTT.

This chain connects TRBV2 to TRBJ1-6; D remains ambiguous. V was trimmed by 3 bases and J by 5 bases, leaving 11 bases between them. Germline V gene data show CDR1 as SNHLY and CDR2 as FYNNEI. This CDR3 spans 15 amino acids. Here the CDR3 DNA reads TGTGCCAGCAGTGAGCTCCCAGATAATAATTCACCCCTCCACTTT. As protein: CASSELPDNNSPLHF.

This chain uses TRBV7-8 with TRBJ2-1; no reliable D call. This CDR3 spans 12 amino acids. The V end was cut by 5 bases, the J end by 8 bases, with 10 bases between. Germline CDR1 SGHVS, CDR2 FQNEAQ. CDR3 protein: CASSPGWYEQFF. In nucleotides, the CDR3 is TGTGCCAGCAGCCCCGGTTGGTATGAGCAGTTCTTC.

This clone was counted once. This chain connects TRBV25-1 to TRBJ2-1; 7 positions agree with TRBD1. Trimming took 3 bases from V and 10 from J; bases not matched to a gene: 12. The CDR3 runs 15 residues. Germline V lookup: CDR1 MGHDK, CDR2 SYGVNS. CDR3 coding DNA: TGTGCCAGCAGTGAGCAAGGGACAGCCAAATGGGAGCAGTTCTTC. Protein product: CASSEQGTAKWEQFF.

The chain has TRBV12-5 and TRBJ1-1, with a possible D match to TRBD1 (5 bases). V was trimmed by 3 bases and J by 0 bases, leaving 11 bases between them. This CDR3 has 15 amino acids. Germline V gives CDR1 LGHNT, CDR2 FRNRAP. The CDR3 loop reads CASGFSPGMNTEAFF. CDR3 sequence (DNA): TGTGCTAGTGGTTTTTCTCCAGGGATGAACACTGAAGCTTTCTTT.

The chain recombines TRBV5-1 with TRBJ2-1; perhaps TRBD2 as D (5 bases). V was clipped by 0 bases and J by 5 bases, with 15 bases between them. There are 16 residues in the CDR3. Looked up from germline, CDR1 is SGHRS and CDR2 is YFSETQ. CDR3 bases: TGCGCCAGCAGCTTGGGGGCGGGTTCGTTGCACAATGAGCAGTTCTTC. Translating gives CASSLGAGSLHNEQFF.

The gene calls are TRBV7-8 and TRBJ2-1; the D is unclear. The CDR3 runs 12 residues. The germline V and J ends were trimmed by 5 bases and 2 bases, with 4 bases remaining between them. From germline, CDR1 is SGHVS and CDR2 FQNEAQ. The CDR3 protein is CASSRPYNEQFF. The CDR3 DNA follows: TGTGCCAGCAGCCGGCCCTACAATGAGCAGTTCTTC.

The V gene is TRBV2, the J gene TRBJ1-3; maybe TRBD1 (5 bases). V dropped 2 bases and J dropped 1 base, with 18 bases sitting between them. CDR1 and CDR2 (germline): SNHLY, FYNNEI. This CDR3 is 18 amino acids long. Here the CDR3 DNA reads TGTGCCAGCAGTGAAATCGGACAACCCATGAGATCTGGAAACACCATATATTTT. This codes for CASSEIGQPMRSGNTIYF.

The table lists this clone with a count of one. The chain employs TRBV2 and TRBJ2-2; 14 bases are shared with TRBD2. Germline trimming cut 4 bases from V and 6 bases from J; bases unmatched to any gene: 4. Germline V gene lookup returns CDR1 SNHLY and CDR2 FYNNEI. The CDR3 loop spans 16 amino acids. CDR3: CASSVTSGRASGELFF. In nucleotides, the CDR3 is TGTGCCAGCAGTGTGACTAGCGGGAGGGCGTCCGGGGAGCTGTTTTTT.

This clone was recorded only once. The chain is built from TRBV5-1 and TRBJ2-7; TRBD1 or TRBD2 may be the D gene (5 bases each). The V end lost 1 base, the J end lost 3 bases, and 8 bases lay between the germline ends. CDR1 SGHRS and CDR2 YFSETQ come from the germline V gene. This CDR3 has 13 amino acids. The CDR3 coding sequence is TGCGCCAGCAGCTTGTTGGGGGACTACGAGCAGTACTTC. This translates into CASSLLGDYEQYF. Full variable domain (rest looked up from reference TRBV5-1 and TRBJ2-7): KAGVTQTPRYLIKTRGQQVTLSCSPISGHRSVSWYQQTPGQGLQFLFEYFSETQRNKGNFPGRFSGRQFSNSRSEMNVSTLELGDSALYLCASSLLGDYEQYFGPGTRLTVT.

V usage is TRBV5-1 and J usage is TRBJ2-5; 7 bases align to TRBD2. The germline V gene encodes CDR1 SGHRS and CDR2 YFSETQ. J lost 5 bases, V lost 0 bases, and 4 bases had no gene match. This CDR3 spans 14 amino acids. CDR3 bases: TGCGCCAGCAGCTTGGGGCGGGAGAGGGAGACCCAGTACTTC. This translates into CASSLGRERETQYF.

The chain is built from TRBV10-3 and TRBJ2-5; weak D call: TRBD2 (5 bases). Germline V gene sequence: CDR1 ENHRY, CDR2 SYGVKD. Between the trimmed V and J ends, which lost 3 bases and 1 base, there was a span of 9 bases. CDR3 size: 14 residues. For the CDR3, the DNA is TGTGCCATCAGTGATCGACGGGGCCAAGAGACCCAGTACTTC. It codes for CAISDRRGQETQYF.

The chain is built from TRBV10-3 and TRBJ2-2; D is perhaps TRBD1 or TRBD2 (5 bases each). The germline V and J ends were trimmed by 3 bases and 6 bases, with 8 bases remaining between them. Looked up from germline, CDR1 is ENHRY and CDR2 is SYGVKD. This CDR3 contains 13 residues. The CDR3 region has the DNA TGTGCCATCAGTGATCGGGACCCCGGGGAGCTGTTTTTT. As protein: CAISDRDPGELFF.